The clone carrying this T cell receptor beta chain was recorded a few times. Its antigen is not identified. The data were taken from a study of cytomegalovirus exposure and HLA in healthy donors. Clones were read by immunoSEQ multiplex PCR, and TCRdb kept only the in-frame ones, dropping some. The table has roughly 150,000 clones, about 89% seen once. Study findings and constraints: With high specificity and sensitivity, the classifier reportedly diagnosed cytomegalovirus status. TCR beta chains numbering 150 to 200 were designated cytomegalovirus-associated. CMV antigen specificity of three CMV-associated chains was confirmed in vitro.

Sequences were obtained from PBMCs. This sequence was found in a woman under 30 in good health and CMV-seropositive.

The CDR3 region is CASSIRTGDDEQYF. In nucleotides, the CDR3 is TGTGCCAGTAGTATCCGGACAGGGGATGACGAGCAGTACTTC. V and J are TRBV19 and TRBJ2-7; 9 positions agree with TRBD1. Germline V gene sequence: CDR1 LNHDA, CDR2 SQIVND (reference sequence). The CDR3 length is 14 residues. V lost 3 bases and J lost 5; bases outside the gene matches: 5.